This T cell receptor (beta chain) was identified during a study of long-term antiretroviral therapy in people with HIV. General observations from the study: Information pertaining to ART adherence, viral resistance or therapeutic modifications was not obtained.

DNA was extracted from about 1-10 million thawed cryopreserved PBMC. V was shortened by 5 bases and J by 2 bases, with 3 bases between the two germline ends. Germline V gene sequence: CDR1 MDHEN, CDR2 SYDVKM. This CDR3 has 11 amino acids. Sequencing used immunoSEQ v3.0 at survey level. Researchers set sequencing to target 40,000-50,000 T-cell genomes per sample. The assay was immunoSEQ multiplex PCR, and TCRdb's table has in-frame clones only and misses some. The table records roughly 44,000 clones, nearly 95% of them present only once. With regard to this clone: The target antigen is unknown.

The V call is TRBV28, the J call TRBJ1-1; D is uncertain. The sequence was collected from a woman between 50 and 59 years old with HIV. The sample here was unsorted PBMCs, taken 3.7 years after starting antiretroviral therapy. As DNA, the CDR3 is TGTGCCAGCAGTCCAAACACTGAAGCTTTCTTT. This encodes CASSPNTEAFF.